This T cell receptor (beta chain) came from a study of cytomegalovirus exposure and HLA in healthy donors. Study-wide background: The Caucasian-associated ancestry cluster contained 75% to 85% of the approximately 410 genotyped donors. General study points: The study carried out a later analysis of TCR beta sequences. It associated some 18,000 of them with specific HLA alleles at a false discovery rate of 0.05. A later analysis showed TCR association rates differing by HLA locus, peaking at DRB1 and lowest at HLA-C. Of the V segments, some could not be distinguished, including TRBV6-2 and TRBV6-3, and were excluded.

Primers included in the PCR were 60 Vbeta and 13 Jbeta primers. Measured with immunoSEQ multiplex PCR; TCRdb has only the in-frame clones, and not every one. Of about 140,000 clones listed, approximately 79% are singletons. Concerning this clone itself: Its antigen is unknown.

Germline assignment: CDR1 SGHTA and CDR2 FQGTGA. V shed 6 bases, J shed 4 bases, and the junction held 6 bases outside the gene matches. The CDR3 sequence is 16 residues long. Sequencing was performed on PBMCs. The clonotype comes from a female donor in good health and CMV-seronegative. The chain is built from TRBV7-3 and TRBJ2-1; 13 bases match TRBD2. CDR3 DNA sequence: TGTGCCAGCAGGTGGGGGACTAGCGGGGCGTACAATGAGCAGTTCTTC. It is translated as CASRWGTSGAYNEQFF.